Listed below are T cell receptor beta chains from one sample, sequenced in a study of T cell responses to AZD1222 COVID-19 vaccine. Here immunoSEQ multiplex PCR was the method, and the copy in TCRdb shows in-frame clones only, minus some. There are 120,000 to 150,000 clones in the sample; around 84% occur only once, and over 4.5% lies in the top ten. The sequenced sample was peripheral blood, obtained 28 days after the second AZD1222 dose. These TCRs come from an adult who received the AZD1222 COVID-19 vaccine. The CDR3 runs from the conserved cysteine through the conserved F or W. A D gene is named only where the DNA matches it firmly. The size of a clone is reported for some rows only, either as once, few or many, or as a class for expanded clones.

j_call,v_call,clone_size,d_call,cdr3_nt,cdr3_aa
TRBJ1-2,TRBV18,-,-,TGTGCCAGCTCACGAGAAGTGGGATGGAACTATGGCTACACCTTC,CASSREVGWNYGYTF
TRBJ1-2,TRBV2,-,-,TGTGCCAGCAGTGAGGCCCGGAGGGGCTACACCTTC,CASSEARRGYTF
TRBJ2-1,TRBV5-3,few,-,TGTGCCAGAAGCTTCCCCGGGACGGACACCTACAATGAGCAGTTCTTC,CARSFPGTDTYNEQFF
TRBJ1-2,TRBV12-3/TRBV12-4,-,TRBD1,TGTGCCAGCAGGTCCGGGACAGGGAACGGCTACACCTTC,CASRSGTGNGYTF
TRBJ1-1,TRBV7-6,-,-,TGTGCCAGCAGCCCACAGAACACTGAAGCTTTCTTT,CASSPQNTEAFF
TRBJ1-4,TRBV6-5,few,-,TGTGCCAGCAGCCCAGAGAGGTCTGAAAAACTGTTTTTT,CASSPERSEKLFF
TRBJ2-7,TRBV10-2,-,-,TGCGCCAGCAGCCCCCTAGCTTCCTACGAGCAGTACTTC,CASSPLASYEQYF
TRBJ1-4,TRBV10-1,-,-,TGCGCCAGCAGTGAGTCGCGGACAGTCAATGAAAAACTGTTTTTT,CASSESRTVNEKLFF
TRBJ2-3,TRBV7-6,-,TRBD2,TGTGCCAGCAGCTTACTAGCGGGCACAGATACGCAGTATTTT,CASSLLAGTDTQYF
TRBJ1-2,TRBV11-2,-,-,TGTGCCAGCAGCTTCGGAGGTGGGGACTATGGCTACACCTTC,CASSFGGGDYGYTF
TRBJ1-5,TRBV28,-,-,TGTGCCAGCAGACAACACAGTGATAGCAATCAGCCCCAGCATTTT,CASRQHSDSNQPQHF
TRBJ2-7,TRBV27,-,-,TGTGCCAGCACCCTCTGGAGGGGCACCCCTCGGGACGAGCAGTACTTC,CASTLWRGTPRDEQYF
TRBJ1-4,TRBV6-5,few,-,TGTGCCAGCAGTCCGAGGACACTTACTAATGAAAAACTGTTTTTT,CASSPRTLTNEKLFF
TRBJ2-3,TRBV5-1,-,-,TGCGCCAGCAGCGTAAACAGGGAGGGTGCAGATACGCAGTATTTT,CASSVNREGADTQYF
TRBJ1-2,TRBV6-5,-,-,TGTGCCAGCAGTACCCCGACACCTCTCGGCTACACCTTC,CASSTPTPLGYTF
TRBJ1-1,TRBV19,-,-,TGTGCCAGTAGAGGGGTGACGAACACTGAAGCTTTCTTT,CASRGVTNTEAFF
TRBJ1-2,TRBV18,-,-,TGTGCCAGCTCACCCCCCGGACTGAGCGGCTACACCTTC,CASSPPGLSGYTF
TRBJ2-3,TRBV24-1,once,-,TGTGCCACCAGTGACCACGGCGGGACCACAGATACGCAGTATTTT,CATSDHGGTTDTQYF
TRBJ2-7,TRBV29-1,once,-,TGCAGCACAAGGACTGGAGCCTACGAGCAGTACTTC,CSTRTGAYEQYF
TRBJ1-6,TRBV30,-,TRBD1,TGTGCCTGGAGGGGACAGTTCTATAATTCACCCCTCCACTTT,CAWRGQFYNSPLHF
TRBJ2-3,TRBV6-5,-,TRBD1,TGTGCCAGCAGATTACAGGGGGAGAGGGCAGATACGCAGTATTTT,CASRLQGERADTQYF
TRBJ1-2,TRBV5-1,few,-,TGCGCCAGCAGCTTGGATGGCCAGGGGAACGGCTATGGCTACACCTTC,CASSLDGQGNGYGYTF
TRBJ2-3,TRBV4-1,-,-,TGCGCCAGCAGCCAGGCAGGGGACGGCACAGATACGCAGTATTTT,CASSQAGDGTDTQYF
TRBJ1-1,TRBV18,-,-,TGTGCCAGCTCACCACAGGGATTGAACACTGAAGCTTTCTTT,CASSPQGLNTEAFF
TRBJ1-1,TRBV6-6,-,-,TGTGCCAGCAGTTACTCGACGGACGAAGCTTTCTTT,CASSYSTDEAFF
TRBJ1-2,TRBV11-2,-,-,TGTGCCAGCAGCGAGAGACAGACTACTAACTATGGCTACACCTTC,CASSERQTTNYGYTF
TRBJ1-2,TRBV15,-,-,TGTGCCACCAGCAGAGAAGGGGCGGGTTATGGCTACACCTTC,CATSREGAGYGYTF
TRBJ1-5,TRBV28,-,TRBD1,TGTGCCAGCAGTTTTACAGGGGGTCGGTGGCAGCCCCAGCATTTT,CASSFTGGRWQPQHF
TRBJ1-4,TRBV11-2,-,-,TGTGCCAGCAGCTTTCAGGTTAATGAAAAACTGTTTTTT,CASSFQVNEKLFF
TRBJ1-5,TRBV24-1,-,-,TGTGCCACCAGCGAGTCAGGGTCCAATCAGCCCCAGCATTTT,CATSESGSNQPQHF
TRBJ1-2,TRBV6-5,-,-,TGTGCCAGCAGCAACACAGGGCAGGCGGGTGGCTACACCTTC,CASSNTGQAGGYTF